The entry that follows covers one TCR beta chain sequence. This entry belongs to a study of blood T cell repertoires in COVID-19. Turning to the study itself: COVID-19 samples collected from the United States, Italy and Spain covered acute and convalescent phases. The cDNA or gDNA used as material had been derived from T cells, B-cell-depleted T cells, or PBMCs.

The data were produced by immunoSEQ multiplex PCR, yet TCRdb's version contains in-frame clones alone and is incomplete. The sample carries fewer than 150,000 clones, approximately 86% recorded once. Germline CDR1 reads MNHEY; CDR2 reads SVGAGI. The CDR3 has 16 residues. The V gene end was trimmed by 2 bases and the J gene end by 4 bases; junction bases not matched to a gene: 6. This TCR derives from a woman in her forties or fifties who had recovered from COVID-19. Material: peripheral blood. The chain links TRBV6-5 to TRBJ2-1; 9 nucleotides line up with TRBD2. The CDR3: CASSYEAGGLYNEQFF. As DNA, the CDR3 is TGTGCCAGCAGTTACGAAGCGGGAGGTTTGTACAATGAGCAGTTCTTC.